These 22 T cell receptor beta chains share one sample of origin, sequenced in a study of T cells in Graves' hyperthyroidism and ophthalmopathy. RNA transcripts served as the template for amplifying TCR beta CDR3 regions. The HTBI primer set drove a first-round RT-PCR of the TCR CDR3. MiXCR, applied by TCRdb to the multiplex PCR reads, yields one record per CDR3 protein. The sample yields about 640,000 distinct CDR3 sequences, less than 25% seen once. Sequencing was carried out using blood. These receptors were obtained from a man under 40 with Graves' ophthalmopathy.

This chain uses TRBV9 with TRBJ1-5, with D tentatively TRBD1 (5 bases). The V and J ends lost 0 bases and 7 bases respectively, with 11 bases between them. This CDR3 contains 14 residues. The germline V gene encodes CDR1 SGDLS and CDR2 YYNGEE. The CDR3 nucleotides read TGTGCCAGCAGCGTAGATGGGGGTCTCCAGCCCCAGCATTTT. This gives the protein CASSVDGGLQPQHF.

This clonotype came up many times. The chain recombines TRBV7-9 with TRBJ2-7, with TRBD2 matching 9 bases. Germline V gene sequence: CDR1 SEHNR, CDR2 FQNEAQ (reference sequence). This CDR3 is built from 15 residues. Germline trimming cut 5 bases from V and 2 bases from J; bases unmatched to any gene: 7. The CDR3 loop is CASSPRLAEPYEQYF. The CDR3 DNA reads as TGTGCCAGCAGCCCTAGACTAGCGGAGCCCTACGAGCAGTACTTC.

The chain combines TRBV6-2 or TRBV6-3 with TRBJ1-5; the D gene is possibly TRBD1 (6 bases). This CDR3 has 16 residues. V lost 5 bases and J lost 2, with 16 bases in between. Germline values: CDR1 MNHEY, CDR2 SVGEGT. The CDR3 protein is CASSGPRGLGNQPQHF. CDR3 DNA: TGTGCCAGCAGTGGGCCCAGGGGTCTGGGCAATCAGCCCCAGCATTTT.

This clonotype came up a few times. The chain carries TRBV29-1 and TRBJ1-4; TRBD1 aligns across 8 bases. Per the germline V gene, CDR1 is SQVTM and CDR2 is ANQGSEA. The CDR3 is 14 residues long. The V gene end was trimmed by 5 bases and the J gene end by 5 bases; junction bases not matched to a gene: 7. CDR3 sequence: CSVTNRGTNEKLFF. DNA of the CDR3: TGCAGCGTTACTAACAGGGGGACAAATGAAAAACTGTTTTTT.

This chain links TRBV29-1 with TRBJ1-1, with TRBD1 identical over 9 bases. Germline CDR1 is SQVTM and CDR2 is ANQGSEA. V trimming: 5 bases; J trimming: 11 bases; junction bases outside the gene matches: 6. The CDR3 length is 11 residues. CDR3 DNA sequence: TGCAGCGTTCCGACAGGGGGAAAGGCTTTCTTT. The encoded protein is CSVPTGGKAFF.

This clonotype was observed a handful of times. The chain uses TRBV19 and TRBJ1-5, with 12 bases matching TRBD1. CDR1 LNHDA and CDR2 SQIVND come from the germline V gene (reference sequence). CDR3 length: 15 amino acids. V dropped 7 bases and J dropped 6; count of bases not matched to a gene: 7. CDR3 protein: CASNTGTGGFQPQHF. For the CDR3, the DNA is TGTGCCAGTAACACAGGGACAGGGGGCTTTCAGCCCCAGCATTTT.

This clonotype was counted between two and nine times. Here the CDR3 DNA reads TGTGCCAGCAGCCCCTGGGGAGGGGGACTGGGGACTGAAGCTTTCTTT. Amino acids: CASSPWGGGLGTEAFF. The gene calls are TRBV7-9 and TRBJ1-1, with D possibly matching TRBD1 (6 bases). The germline V gene has CDR1 SEHNR and CDR2 FQNEAQ (reference sequence). This CDR3 region has 16 residues. Trimming left V 5 bases short and J 5 bases short, with 21 bases between.

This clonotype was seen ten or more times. CDR3 DNA: TGCGCCAGCAGCCAAGCGGGGATCCAAGAGACCCAGTACTTC. It codes for CASSQAGIQETQYF. The chain links TRBV4-1 to TRBJ2-5; D might be TRBD2 (5 bases). CDR3 length: 14 amino acids. The germline V gene has CDR1 MGHRA and CDR2 YSYEKL. Trimming took off 1 base at V and 1 base at J, with 7 bases between the two ends.

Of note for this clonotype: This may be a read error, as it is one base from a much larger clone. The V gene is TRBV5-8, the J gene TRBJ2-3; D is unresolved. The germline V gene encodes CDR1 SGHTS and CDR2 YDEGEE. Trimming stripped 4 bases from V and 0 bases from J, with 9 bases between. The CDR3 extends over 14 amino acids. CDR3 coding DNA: TGTGCCAGCAGCCCGACCTTTAGCACAGATACGCAGTATTTT. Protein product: CASSPTFSTDTQYF.

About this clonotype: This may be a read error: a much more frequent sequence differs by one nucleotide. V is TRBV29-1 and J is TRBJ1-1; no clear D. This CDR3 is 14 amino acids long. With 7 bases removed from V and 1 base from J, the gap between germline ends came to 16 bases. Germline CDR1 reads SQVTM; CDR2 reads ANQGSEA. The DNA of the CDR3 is TGCAGCGCCCACCTTGGACCGTCGAACACTGAAGCTTTCTTT. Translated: CSAHLGPSNTEAFF.

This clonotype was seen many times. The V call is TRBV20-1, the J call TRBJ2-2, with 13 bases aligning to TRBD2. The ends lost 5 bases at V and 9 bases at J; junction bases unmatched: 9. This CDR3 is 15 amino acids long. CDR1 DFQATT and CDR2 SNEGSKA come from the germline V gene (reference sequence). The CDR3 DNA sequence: TGCAGTGCTGAGAACGGGACTAGCGGGATGAGGGAGCTGTTTTTT. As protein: CSAENGTSGMRELFF.

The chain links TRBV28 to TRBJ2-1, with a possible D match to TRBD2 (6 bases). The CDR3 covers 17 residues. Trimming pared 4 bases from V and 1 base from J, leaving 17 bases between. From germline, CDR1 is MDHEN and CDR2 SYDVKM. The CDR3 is CASSSGGVGPSYNEQFF. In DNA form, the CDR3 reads TGTGCCAGCAGTTCCGGAGGGGTAGGTCCGTCCTACAATGAGCAGTTCTTC.

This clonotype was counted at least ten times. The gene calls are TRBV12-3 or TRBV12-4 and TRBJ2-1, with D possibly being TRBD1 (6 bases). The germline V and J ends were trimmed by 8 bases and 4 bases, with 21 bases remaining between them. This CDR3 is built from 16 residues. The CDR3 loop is CASSNTGTSQYNEQFF. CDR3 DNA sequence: TGTGCCAGCTCCAACACAGGGACCTCCCAATACAATGAGCAGTTCTTC.

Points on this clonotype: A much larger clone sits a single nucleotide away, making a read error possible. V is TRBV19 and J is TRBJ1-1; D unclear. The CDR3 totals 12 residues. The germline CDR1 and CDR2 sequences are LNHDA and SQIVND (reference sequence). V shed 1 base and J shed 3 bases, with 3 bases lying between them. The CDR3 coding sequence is TGTGCCAGTAGTATAGGGCACACTGAAGCTTTCTTT. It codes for CASSIGHTEAFF.

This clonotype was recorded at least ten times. CDR3 in DNA: TGCAGTGCTCCCGGGGGGGCAGGGTACGAGCAGTACTTC. This sequence encodes CSAPGGAGYEQYF. This sequence joins TRBV20-1 and TRBJ2-7; 8 positions match TRBD2. The CDR3 consists of 13 residues. Germline-derived CDR1 and CDR2 are DFQATT and SNEGSKA (reference sequence). V lost 5 bases, J lost 4 bases, and 7 bases stayed unmatched.

The CDR3 loop is CASSESRDWGGEQFF. Here the CDR3 DNA reads TGCGCCAGCAGTGAGTCGAGGGACTGGGGGGGTGAGCAGTTCTTC. The chain combines TRBV10-2 with TRBJ2-1; 7 bases line up with TRBD2. The CDR3 spans 15 residues. V lost 0 bases, J lost 9 bases, and 8 bases stayed unmatched. Germline V gene data show CDR1 as WSHSY and CDR2 as SAAADI.

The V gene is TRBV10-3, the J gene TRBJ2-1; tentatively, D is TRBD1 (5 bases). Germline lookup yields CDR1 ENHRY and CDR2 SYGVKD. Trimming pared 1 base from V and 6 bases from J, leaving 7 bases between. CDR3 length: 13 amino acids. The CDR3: CAISEWQGNEQFF. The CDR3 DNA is TGTGCCATCAGTGAGTGGCAGGGCAATGAGCAGTTCTTC.

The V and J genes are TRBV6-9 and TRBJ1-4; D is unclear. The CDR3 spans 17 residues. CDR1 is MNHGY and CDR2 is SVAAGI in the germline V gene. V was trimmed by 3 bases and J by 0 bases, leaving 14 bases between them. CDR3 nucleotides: TGTGCCAGCAGTTACTGGGCAGGCGGAACAACTAATGAAAAACTGTTTTTT. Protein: CASSYWAGGTTNEKLFF.

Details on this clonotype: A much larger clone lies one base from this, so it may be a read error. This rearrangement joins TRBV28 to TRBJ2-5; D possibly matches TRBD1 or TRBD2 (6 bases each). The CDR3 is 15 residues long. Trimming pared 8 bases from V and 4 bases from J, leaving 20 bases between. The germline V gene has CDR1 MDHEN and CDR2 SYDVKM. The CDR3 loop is CASQPLGGTAETQYF. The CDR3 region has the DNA TGTGCCAGCCAACCCTTAGGGGGGACGGCAGAGACCCAGTACTTC.

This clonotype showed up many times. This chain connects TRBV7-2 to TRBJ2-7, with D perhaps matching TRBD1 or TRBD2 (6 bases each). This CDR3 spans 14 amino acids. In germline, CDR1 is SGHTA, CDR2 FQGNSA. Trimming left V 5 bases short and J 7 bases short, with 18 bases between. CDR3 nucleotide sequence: TGTGCCAGCAGCCGCAACCTAGTAGGGGGGGAGCAGTACTTC. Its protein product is CASSRNLVGGEQYF.

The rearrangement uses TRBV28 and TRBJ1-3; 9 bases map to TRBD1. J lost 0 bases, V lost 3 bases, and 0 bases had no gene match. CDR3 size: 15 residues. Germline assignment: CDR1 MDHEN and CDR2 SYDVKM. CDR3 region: CASSLTGGSGNTIYF. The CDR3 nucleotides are TGTGCCAGCAGTTTGACAGGGGGCTCTGGAAACACCATATATTTT.

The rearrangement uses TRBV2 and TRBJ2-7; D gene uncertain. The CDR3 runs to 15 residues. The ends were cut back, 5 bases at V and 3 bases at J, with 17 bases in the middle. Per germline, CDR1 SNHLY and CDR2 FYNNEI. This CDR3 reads CASSFRTANDYEQYF. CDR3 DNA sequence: TGTGCCAGCAGTTTTCGGACGGCCAACGACTACGAGCAGTACTTC.